Listed here are 29 T cell receptor beta chains from one sample, sequenced in a study of cytotoxic CD8 clonotypes in ibrutinib-treated CLL. Data came from immunoSEQ multiplex PCR; TCRdb stores just in-frame clones and leaves some out. The sample holds some 160,000 clones; about 80% are singletons and the top ten take roughly 1.9%. The sample consisted of PBMCs, taken after 12 months of ibrutinib treatment. Source of these receptors: a human donor with chronic lymphocytic leukemia.

V is TRBV5-4 and J is TRBJ1-6; D unresolved. The CDR3 contains 15 residues. CDR1 and CDR2 (germline): SGHNT, YYREEE (reference sequence). The V end was cut by 2 bases, the J end by 7 bases, with 13 bases between. As DNA, the CDR3 is TGTGCCAGCAGCTTTATCGCCAGAAACAATTCACCCCTCCACTTT. This encodes CASSFIARNNSPLHF.

This clone was seen only a few times. The V call is TRBV7-6, the J call TRBJ1-5; no clear D gene. Germline V gives CDR1 SGHVS, CDR2 FNYEAQ. V was clipped by 5 bases and J by 4 bases, with 12 bases between them. This CDR3 is built from 14 residues. CDR3 region: CASSIGETNQPQHF. The DNA for the CDR3 is TGTGCCAGCAGCATCGGGGAAACAAATCAGCCCCAGCATTTT.

The chain's CDR3 is CASSRSRYEQYF. CDR3 nucleotides: TGTGCCAGCAGCCGTAGCCGCTACGAGCAGTACTTC. V is TRBV28 and J is TRBJ2-7; no definite D call. The CDR3 runs to 12 residues. In germline, CDR1 is MDHEN, CDR2 SYDVKM. The V end lost 6 bases, the J end lost 3 bases, and 9 bases lay between the germline ends.

This clone was seen once. The CDR3 region has the DNA TGTGCCAGTAGTACACCGAAGGAAAGACAGGCTATGAACACTGAAGCTTTCTTT. Translation: CASSTPKERQAMNTEAFF. The gene calls are TRBV19 and TRBJ1-1; weak D call: TRBD1 (6 bases). The CDR3 loop spans 18 amino acids. Per germline, CDR1 LNHDA and CDR2 SQIVND (reference sequence). V lost 4 bases and J 0 bases, leaving 21 bases between the germline ends.

The rearrangement links TRBV9 to TRBJ2-1; D may be TRBD1 or TRBD2 (7 bases each). Germline CDR1 and CDR2: SGDLS and YYNGEE. This CDR3 comprises 17 residues. With 4 bases removed from V and 8 bases from J, the gap between germline ends came to 25 bases. In nucleotides, the CDR3 is TGTGCCAGCAGCCGAGGGAGGGGGCTTACGGTGGAGTATGAGCAGTTCTTC. This translates into CASSRGRGLTVEYEQFF.

The V gene is TRBV9, the J gene TRBJ2-2; tentatively, D is TRBD2 (6 bases). Trimming removed 4 bases from V and 6 bases from J, with 16 bases in between. CDR3 length equals 15 residues. CDR1 is SGDLS, CDR2 YYNGEE, per germline. The chain's CDR3 is CASSPYSGWPGELFF. The CDR3 DNA reads TGTGCCAGCAGCCCATATAGCGGTTGGCCCGGGGAGCTGTTTTTT.

This clone was seen only a few times. The rearrangement joins TRBV30 to TRBJ1-2; 7 bases are shared with TRBD1. The V segment lost 0 bases and the J segment 5 bases; nucleotides outside the gene matches: 3. CDR3 length equals 13 residues. Germline CDR1 is GTSNPN and CDR2 is SVGIG (reference sequence). The CDR3 bases are TGTGCCTGGAGTGTAGTGACAGGGTATGGCTACACCTTC. Translated, it gives CAWSVVTGYGYTF.

This sequence joins TRBV5-4 and TRBJ1-2; TRBD1 is a possible D gene (5 bases). Germline-derived CDR1 and CDR2 are SGHNT and YYREEE (reference sequence). The CDR3 sequence is 14 residues long. V lost 0 bases and J 3 bases, leaving 9 bases between the germline ends. Here the CDR3 reads CASSLAGDHYGYTF. For the CDR3, the DNA is TGTGCCAGCAGCTTGGCGGGGGACCACTATGGCTACACCTTC.

The CDR3 region has the DNA TGTGCCAGCAGCCCATACTTGAGGGGAAAGAACACTGAAGCTTTCTTT. The encoded protein is CASSPYLRGKNTEAFF. V is TRBV7-3 and J is TRBJ1-1; D may be TRBD1 (5 bases). The CDR3 runs 16 residues. Germline lookup yields CDR1 SGHTA and CDR2 FQGTGA. Trimming cost V 5 bases and J 1 base, with 17 bases left between them. The variable domain in full, completed from reference TRBV7-3 and TRBJ1-1, reads GAGVSQTPSNKVTEKGKYVELRCDPISGHTALYWYRQSLGQGPEFLIYFQGTGAADDSGLPNDRFFAVRPEGSVSTLKIQRTERGDSAVYLCASSPYLRGKNTEAFFGQGTRLTVV.

This rearrangement joins TRBV7-9 to TRBJ2-5, with 8 bases identical to TRBD1. Germline CDR1 reads SEHNR; CDR2 reads FQNEAQ (reference sequence). This CDR3 contains 14 residues. V lost 5 bases, J lost 5 bases, and 7 bases stayed unmatched. The CDR3, as DNA: TGTGCCAGCAGCCTAAGGGACAGGCTGGAGACCCAGTACTTC. Its translation: CASSLRDRLETQYF.

This chain links TRBV4-2 with TRBJ1-4; perhaps TRBD1 as D (6 bases). Germline CDR1 and CDR2: LGHNA and YNFKEQ. The CDR3 length is 14 residues. The germline V and J ends were trimmed by 4 bases and 8 bases, with 14 bases remaining between them. DNA for the CDR3: TGTGCCAGCAGCCCGTCCCAGGGGCGGGAAAAACTGTTTTTT. Protein product: CASSPSQGREKLFF.

This clone was counted between two and nine times. The CDR3 bases are TGTGCCAGCAGCAGGGCTACCCTCGGGGAGCTGTTTTTT. Protein sequence: CASSRATLGELFF. V is TRBV7-3 and J is TRBJ2-2; the D is unclear. V shed 5 bases and J shed 7 bases, with 11 bases lying between them. Germline CDR1 reads SGHTA; CDR2 reads FQGTGA. The length of the CDR3 is 13 residues.

The chain uses TRBV7-9 and TRBJ1-2; TRBD1 aligns across 7 bases. Looked up from germline, CDR1 is SEHNR and CDR2 is FQNEAQ (reference sequence). The V segment lost 5 bases and the J segment 7 bases; nucleotides outside the gene matches: 10. The CDR3 totals 14 residues. In nucleotides, the CDR3 is TGTGCCAGCAGCCCCCGGAATCAGGGGGGTGGCTACACCTTC. This translates into CASSPRNQGGGYTF.

The gene calls are TRBV27 and TRBJ1-6; 7 nucleotides align to TRBD1. The germline V gene has CDR1 MNHEY and CDR2 SMNVEV (reference sequence). V shed 6 bases and J 10 bases; nucleotides not matched to a gene: 6. The CDR3 spans 13 residues. The CDR3 DNA sequence: TGTGCCAGCAGGTCGACAGGGAGGTCACCCCTCCACTTT. It yields the protein CASRSTGRSPLHF.

This clone has only a few counts. The chain links TRBV5-1 to TRBJ2-1; 7 bases fit TRBD1. Germline-derived CDR1 and CDR2 are SGHRS and YFSETQ. The length of the CDR3 is 15 residues. V trimming: 2 bases; J trimming: 4 bases; junction bases outside the gene matches: 6. The CDR3 coding sequence is TGCGCCAGCAGCTTCGACAGGGAGCCTTACAATGAGCAGTTCTTC. This gives the protein CASSFDREPYNEQFF.

This rearrangement joins TRBV6-6 to TRBJ1-1; no firm D call. CDR3 length: 14 amino acids. Per the germline V gene, CDR1 is MNHNY and CDR2 is SVGAGI (reference sequence). Trimming stripped 6 bases from V and 4 bases from J, with 15 bases between. Here the CDR3 reads CASRPGTAGTEAFF. The CDR3 DNA follows: TGTGCCAGCAGGCCGGGAACGGCGGGCACTGAAGCTTTCTTT.

The chain couples TRBV7-9 to TRBJ2-3, with D perhaps matching TRBD1 or TRBD2 (6 bases each). This CDR3 region has 14 residues. Per the germline V gene, CDR1 is SEHNR and CDR2 is FQNEAQ (reference sequence). V lost 5 bases and J lost 6, with 15 bases in between. The CDR3 nucleotides read TGTGCCAGCAGCCCTACCGTAGGGGGGGATACGCAGTATTTT. Protein sequence: CASSPTVGGDTQYF.

The J gene is TRBJ2-1, the V gene TRBV7-2, with a tentative D call TRBD2 (5 bases). With 2 bases removed from V and 2 bases from J, the gap between germline ends came to 19 bases. The CDR3 is 18 residues long. Germline CDR1 reads SGHTA; CDR2 reads FQGNSA. CDR3 coding DNA: TGTGCCAGCAGCTTACCGCGGAGGCGGGCGTTGCCCTACAATGAGCAGTTCTTC. Its translation: CASSLPRRRALPYNEQFF.

In its sample, this clone was seen once. J is TRBJ1-4 and V is TRBV10-1; D unresolved. This CDR3 contains 12 residues. Trimming pared 9 bases from V and 4 bases from J, leaving 9 bases between. Germline values: CDR1 WNHNN, CDR2 SYGVQD (reference sequence). In DNA, the CDR3 is TGCGCCAGTCTGACCATTAATGAAAAACTGTTTTTT. As protein: CASLTINEKLFF.

V gene TRBV28 combines with J gene TRBJ2-2; D may be TRBD1 (5 bases). Trimming cost V 3 bases and J 5 bases, with 16 bases left between them. Germline V gene lookup returns CDR1 MDHEN and CDR2 SYDVKM. The CDR3 totals 16 residues. CDR3 DNA sequence: TGTGCCAGCAGTTTGACAGCAGTCGCCCGTACCGGGGAGCTGTTTTTT. The encoded protein is CASSLTAVARTGELFF.

The chain uses TRBV7-2 and TRBJ1-1; 7 bases are shared with TRBD1. The germline gives CDR1 SGHTA, CDR2 FQGNSA. The CDR3 length is 16 residues. Trimming at V came to 1 base and at J to 1 base, leaving 6 bases not matched to a gene. CDR3: CASSLVAGGRNTEAFF. The CDR3 DNA reads TGTGCCAGCAGCTTAGTGGCAGGGGGAAGGAACACTGAAGCTTTCTTT.

This chain joins TRBV4-3 and TRBJ2-2, with D maybe TRBD1 (6 bases). The ends were cut back, 0 bases at V and 4 bases at J, with 9 bases in the middle. The CDR3 length is 15 residues. The germline gives CDR1 LGHNA, CDR2 YSLEER. The chain's CDR3 is CASSQESRGTGELFF. The CDR3 DNA follows: TGCGCCAGCAGCCAAGAGTCCAGGGGCACCGGGGAGCTGTTTTTT.

This clone was recorded a few times. This chain uses TRBV5-4 with TRBJ2-7; 11 nucleotides align to TRBD2. Per the germline V gene, CDR1 is SGHNT and CDR2 is YYREEE (reference sequence). V was clipped by 4 bases and J by 2 bases; unmatched bases: 8. The CDR3 runs 16 residues. The CDR3 protein is CASSASSGRIPYEQYF. For the CDR3, the DNA is TGTGCCAGCAGCGCCTCTAGCGGGAGGATTCCCTACGAGCAGTACTTC.

This clone was observed once. The chain couples TRBV11-2 to TRBJ2-3; D remains ambiguous. The CDR3 is 15 amino acids. Per germline, CDR1 SGHAT and CDR2 FQNNGV. Trimming shortened V by 7 bases and J by 1 base, and 15 bases separated the two germline ends. The CDR3, as DNA: TGTGCCAGCAACAAAGACCAGCGTCGCACAGATACGCAGTATTTT. Protein product: CASNKDQRRTDTQYF. The variable domain in full, completed from reference TRBV11-2 and TRBJ2-3, reads EAGVAQSPRYKIIEKRQSVAFWCNPISGHATLYWYQQILGQGPKLLIQFQNNGVVDDSQLPKDRFSAERLKGVDSTLKIQPAKLEDSAVYLCASNKDQRRTDTQYFGPGTRLTVL.

V is TRBV6-5 and J is TRBJ2-1; D might be TRBD1 or TRBD2, each matching 5 bases. The CDR3 covers 13 residues. Trimming cost V 4 bases and J 5 bases, with 9 bases left between them. Germline CDR1 MNHEY, CDR2 SVGAGI. The CDR3 protein is CASSSGTNNEQFF. The CDR3 nucleotides read TGTGCCAGCAGTTCCGGGACCAACAATGAGCAGTTCTTC.

This clone was counted a single time. The V call is TRBV28, the J call TRBJ2-7; no clear D gene. The germline V gene encodes CDR1 MDHEN and CDR2 SYDVKM. V lost 6 bases, J lost 6 bases, and 12 bases lay in between. This CDR3 is built from 12 residues. The CDR3 loop is CASRSPPREQYF. The CDR3 DNA follows: TGTGCCAGCAGGTCCCCCCCCCGCGAGCAGTACTTC. Full variable domain (remainder filled in from reference TRBV28 and TRBJ2-7): DVKVTQSSRYLVKRTGEKVFLECVQDMDHENMFWYRQDPGLGLRLIYFSYDVKMKEKGDIPEGYSVSREKKERFSLILESASTNQTSMYLCASRSPPREQYFGPGTRLTVT.

The V and J genes are TRBV19 and TRBJ1-2; D is ambiguous. Per the germline V gene, CDR1 is LNHDA and CDR2 is SQIVND (reference sequence). CDR3 length equals 16 residues. V lost 7 bases and J lost 0, with 18 bases in between. The CDR3 here is CASTPLHDIANYGYTF. Here the CDR3 DNA reads TGTGCCAGTACCCCACTCCACGACATAGCTAACTATGGCTACACCTTC.

This chain connects TRBV6-1 to TRBJ1-5, with 8 bases that match TRBD1. With V trimmed by 7 bases and J by 12 bases, 14 bases remained unmatched. There are 14 residues in the CDR3. In germline, CDR1 is MNHNS, CDR2 SASEGT. The CDR3 bases are TGTGCCAGCAACACAGGGGGAGGGCCCAGGGTCCAGCATTTT. Protein sequence: CASNTGGGPRVQHF.

The rearrangement joins TRBV18 to TRBJ2-5; D is tentatively TRBD1 or TRBD2 (5 bases each). Germline assignment: CDR1 KGHSH and CDR2 LQKENI. The V gene lost 6 bases and the J gene lost 2 bases, with 10 bases spanning the gap. This CDR3 contains 13 residues. In DNA, the CDR3 is TGTGCCAGCTCCCGGGGCAAACAAGAGACCCAGTACTTC. Its translation: CASSRGKQETQYF.